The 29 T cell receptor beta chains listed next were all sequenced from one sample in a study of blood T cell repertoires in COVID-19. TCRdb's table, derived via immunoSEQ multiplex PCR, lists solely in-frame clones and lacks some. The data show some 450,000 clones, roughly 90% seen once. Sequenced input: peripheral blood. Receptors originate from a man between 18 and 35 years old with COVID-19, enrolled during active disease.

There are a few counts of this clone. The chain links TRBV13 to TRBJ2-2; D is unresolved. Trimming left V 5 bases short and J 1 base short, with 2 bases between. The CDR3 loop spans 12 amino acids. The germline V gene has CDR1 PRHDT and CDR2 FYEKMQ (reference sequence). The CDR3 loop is CASSQNTGELFF. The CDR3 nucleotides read TGTGCCAGCAGCCAGAACACCGGGGAGCTGTTTTTT.

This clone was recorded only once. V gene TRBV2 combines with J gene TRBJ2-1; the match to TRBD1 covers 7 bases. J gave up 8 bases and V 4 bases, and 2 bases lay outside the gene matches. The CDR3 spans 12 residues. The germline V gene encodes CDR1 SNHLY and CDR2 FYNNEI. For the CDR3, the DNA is TGTGCCAGCAGTGGAGGGGGCTATGAGCAGTTCTTC. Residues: CASSGGGYEQFF.

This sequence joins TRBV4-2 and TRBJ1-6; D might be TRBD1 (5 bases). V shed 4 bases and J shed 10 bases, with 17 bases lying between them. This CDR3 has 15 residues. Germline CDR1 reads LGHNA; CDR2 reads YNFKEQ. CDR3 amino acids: CASSPGGRGISPLHF. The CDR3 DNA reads TGTGCCAGCAGCCCCGGAGGTCGGGGGATCTCACCCCTCCACTTT.

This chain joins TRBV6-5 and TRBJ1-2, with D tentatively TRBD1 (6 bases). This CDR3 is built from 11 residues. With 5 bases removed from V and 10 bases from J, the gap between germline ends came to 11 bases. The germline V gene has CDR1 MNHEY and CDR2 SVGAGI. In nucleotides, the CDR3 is TGTGCCAGCAGTCACAGGGACATCTACACCTTC. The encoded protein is CASSHRDIYTF.

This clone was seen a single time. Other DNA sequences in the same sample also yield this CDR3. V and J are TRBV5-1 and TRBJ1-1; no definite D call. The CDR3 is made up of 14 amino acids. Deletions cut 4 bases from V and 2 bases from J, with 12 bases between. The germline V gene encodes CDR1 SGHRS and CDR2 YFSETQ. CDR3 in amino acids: CASSLPGVNTEAFF. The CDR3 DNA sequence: TGCGCCAGCAGCCTCCCCGGGGTTAACACTGAAGCTTTCTTT.

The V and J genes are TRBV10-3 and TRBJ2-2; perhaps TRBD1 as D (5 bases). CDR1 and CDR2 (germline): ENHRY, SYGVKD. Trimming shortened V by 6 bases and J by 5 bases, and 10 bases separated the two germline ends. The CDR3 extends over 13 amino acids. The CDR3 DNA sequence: TGTGCCATCAGACGGACACAAACCGGGGAGCTGTTTTTT. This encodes CAIRRTQTGELFF.

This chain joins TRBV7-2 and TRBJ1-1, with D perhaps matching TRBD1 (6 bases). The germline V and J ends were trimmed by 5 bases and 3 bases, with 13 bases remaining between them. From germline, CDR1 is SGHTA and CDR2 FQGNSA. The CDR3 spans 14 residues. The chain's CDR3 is CASSIYRDDTEAFF. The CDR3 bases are TGTGCCAGCAGCATCTACAGGGACGACACTGAAGCTTTCTTT.

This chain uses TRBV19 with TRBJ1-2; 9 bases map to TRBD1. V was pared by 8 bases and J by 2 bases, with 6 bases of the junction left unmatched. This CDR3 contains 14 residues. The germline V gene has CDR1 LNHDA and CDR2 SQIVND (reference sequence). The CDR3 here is CASWKGQGNYGYTF. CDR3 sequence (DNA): TGTGCCAGTTGGAAGGGACAGGGAAACTATGGCTACACCTTC.

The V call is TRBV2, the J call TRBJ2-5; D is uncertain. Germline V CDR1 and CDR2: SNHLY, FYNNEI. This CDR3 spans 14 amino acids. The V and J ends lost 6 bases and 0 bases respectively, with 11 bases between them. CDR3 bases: TGTGCCAGCAGCGAGACTGGGTACCAAGAGACCCAGTACTTC. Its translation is CASSETGYQETQYF.

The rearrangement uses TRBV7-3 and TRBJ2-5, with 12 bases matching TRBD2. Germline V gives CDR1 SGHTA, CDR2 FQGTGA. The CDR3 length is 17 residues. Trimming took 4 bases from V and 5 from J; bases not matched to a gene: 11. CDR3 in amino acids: CASSWLAGGGTVETQYF. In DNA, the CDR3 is TGTGCCAGCAGCTGGCTAGCGGGAGGGGGGACGGTGGAGACCCAGTACTTC.

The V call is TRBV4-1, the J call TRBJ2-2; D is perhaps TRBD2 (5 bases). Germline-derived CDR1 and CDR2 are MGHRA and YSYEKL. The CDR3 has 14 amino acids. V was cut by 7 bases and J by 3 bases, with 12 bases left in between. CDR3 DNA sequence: TGCGCCAGCACCGTCGGGGTGGACACCGGGGAGCTGTTTTTT. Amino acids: CASTVGVDTGELFF.

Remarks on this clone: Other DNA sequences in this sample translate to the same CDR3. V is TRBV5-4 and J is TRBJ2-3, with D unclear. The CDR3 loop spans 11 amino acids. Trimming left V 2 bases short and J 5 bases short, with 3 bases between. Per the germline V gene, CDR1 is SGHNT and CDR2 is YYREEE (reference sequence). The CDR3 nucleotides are TGTGCCAGCAGCTTCAAAGATACGCAGTATTTT. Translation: CASSFKDTQYF.

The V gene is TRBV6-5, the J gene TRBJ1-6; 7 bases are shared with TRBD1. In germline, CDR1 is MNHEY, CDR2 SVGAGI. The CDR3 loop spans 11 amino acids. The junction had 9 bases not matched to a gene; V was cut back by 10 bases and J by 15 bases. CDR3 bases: TGTGCCACCGCCTCTCAGGGGGGCCTCCACTTT. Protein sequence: CATASQGGLHF.

CDR3: CATSDPSIGQSNEQYF. In nucleotides, the CDR3 is TGTGCCACCAGTGATCCGAGTATTGGACAGTCGAACGAGCAGTACTTC. This sequence joins TRBV24-1 and TRBJ2-7, with D tentatively TRBD1 (6 bases). The CDR3 runs 16 residues. Germline V gene sequence: CDR1 KGHDR, CDR2 SFDVKD. Deletions cut 3 bases from V and 5 bases from J, with 19 bases between.

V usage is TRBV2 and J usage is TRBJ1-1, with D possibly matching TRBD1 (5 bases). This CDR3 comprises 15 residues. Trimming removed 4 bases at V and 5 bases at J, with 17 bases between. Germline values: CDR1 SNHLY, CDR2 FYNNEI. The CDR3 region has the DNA TGTGCCAGCAGTGCAGGGCCAAACCTTTATACTGAAGCTTTCTTT. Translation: CASSAGPNLYTEAFF. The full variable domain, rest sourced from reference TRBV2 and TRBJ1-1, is EPEVTQTPSHQVTQMGQEVILRCVPISNHLYFYWYRQILGQKVEFLVSFYNNEISEKSEIFDDQFSVERPDGSNFTLKIRSTKLEDSAMYFCASSAGPNLYTEAFFGQGTRLTVV.

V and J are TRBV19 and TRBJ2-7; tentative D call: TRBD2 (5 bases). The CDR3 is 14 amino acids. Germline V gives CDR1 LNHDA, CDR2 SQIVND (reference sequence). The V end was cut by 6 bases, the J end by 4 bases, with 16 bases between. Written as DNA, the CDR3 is TGTGCCAGTAGCCCCGGACTGGGCGAATACGAGCAGTACTTC. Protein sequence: CASSPGLGEYEQYF.

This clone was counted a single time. The CDR3 DNA reads as TGTGCCAGCAGCCGTAGCGCCGGGACAGGGAACACTGAAGCTTTCTTT. As protein: CASSRSAGTGNTEAFF. V is TRBV7-9 and J is TRBJ1-1, with 8 bases matching TRBD1. This CDR3 spans 16 amino acids. In germline, CDR1 is SEHNR, CDR2 FQNEAQ (reference sequence). V lost 5 bases to trimming and J lost 1 base; unmatched junction nucleotides: 9.

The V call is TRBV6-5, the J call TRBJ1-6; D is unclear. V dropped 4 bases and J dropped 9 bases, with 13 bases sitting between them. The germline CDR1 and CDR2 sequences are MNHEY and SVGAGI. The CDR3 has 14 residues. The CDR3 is CASSSSGVPSPLHF. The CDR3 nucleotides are TGTGCCAGCAGTTCTTCCGGGGTGCCTTCACCCCTCCACTTT.

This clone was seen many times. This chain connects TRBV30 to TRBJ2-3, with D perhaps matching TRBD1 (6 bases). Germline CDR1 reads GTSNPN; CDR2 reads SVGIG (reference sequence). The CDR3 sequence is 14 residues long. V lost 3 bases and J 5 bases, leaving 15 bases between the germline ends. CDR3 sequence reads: CAWSPSPQGDTQYF. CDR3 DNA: TGTGCCTGGAGCCCGAGCCCACAGGGAGATACGCAGTATTTT.

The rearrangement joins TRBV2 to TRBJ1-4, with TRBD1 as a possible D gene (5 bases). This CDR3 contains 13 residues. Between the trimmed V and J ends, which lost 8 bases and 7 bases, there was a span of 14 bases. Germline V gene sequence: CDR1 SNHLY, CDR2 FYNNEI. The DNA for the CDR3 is TGTGCCAGCTCTGGGCAGGGCGGTGAAAAACTGTTTTTT. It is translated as CASSGQGGEKLFF.

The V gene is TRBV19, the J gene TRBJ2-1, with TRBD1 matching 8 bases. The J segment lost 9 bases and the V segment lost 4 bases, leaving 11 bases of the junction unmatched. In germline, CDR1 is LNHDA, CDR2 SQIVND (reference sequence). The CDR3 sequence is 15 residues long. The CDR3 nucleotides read TGTGCCAGTAGTACAACAGGGGGGATAGGCGGTGAGCAGTTCTTC. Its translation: CASSTTGGIGGEQFF.

CDR3 nucleotides: TGCGCCAGCAGTAGGAGGCAAAACACTGAAGCTTTCTTT. This gives the protein CASSRRQNTEAFF. The chain is built from TRBV23-1 and TRBJ1-1; D remains unclear. TRBV23-1 is noted as an ORF with a role that remains uncertain. The CDR3 is 13 residues long. The V and J ends lost 5 bases and 2 bases respectively, with 9 bases between them.

The CDR3 protein is CASRIGTGDGYTF. DNA for the CDR3: TGTGCCAGCAGGATCGGGACAGGCGATGGCTACACCTTC. V and J are TRBV5-6 and TRBJ1-2, with TRBD1 matching over 8 bases. V was clipped by 5 bases and J by 6 bases; unmatched bases: 6. Germline loops: CDR1 SGHDT, CDR2 YYEEEE. The CDR3 loop spans 13 amino acids. The full variable domain, with the rest looked up from reference TRBV5-6 and TRBJ1-2, is DAGVTQSPTHLIKTRGQQVTLRCSPKSGHDTVSWYQQALGQGPQFIFQYYEEEERQRGNFPDRFSGHQFPNYSSELNVNALLLGDSALYLCASRIGTGDGYTFGSGTRLTVV.

Here the CDR3 reads CASSYGTSAGKTQYF. As DNA, the CDR3 is TGTGCCAGTAGTTACGGGACTAGCGCTGGGAAGACCCAGTACTTC. This chain connects TRBV19 to TRBJ2-5, with 10 bases matching TRBD2. The CDR3 contains 15 residues. The V segment lost 5 bases and the J segment 6 bases; nucleotides outside the gene matches: 9. CDR1 and CDR2 from the germline V gene are LNHDA and SQIVND (reference sequence).

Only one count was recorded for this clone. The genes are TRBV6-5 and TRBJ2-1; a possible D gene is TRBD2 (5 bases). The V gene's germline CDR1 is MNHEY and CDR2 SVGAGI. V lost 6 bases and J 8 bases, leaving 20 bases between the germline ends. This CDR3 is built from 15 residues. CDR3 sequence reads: CASRLRDGDFYEQFF. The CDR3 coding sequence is TGTGCCAGCAGGCTCCGAGACGGGGATTTTTATGAGCAGTTCTTC.

CDR3 nucleotides: TGTGCCAGCCGAACTAGCAATGAAGCTTTCTTT. Protein product: CASRTSNEAFF. The rearrangement joins TRBV6-5 to TRBJ1-1; D gene uncertain. Germline loops: CDR1 MNHEY, CDR2 SVGAGI. The CDR3 is made up of 11 amino acids. V was shortened by 8 bases and J by 7 bases, with 11 bases between the two germline ends.

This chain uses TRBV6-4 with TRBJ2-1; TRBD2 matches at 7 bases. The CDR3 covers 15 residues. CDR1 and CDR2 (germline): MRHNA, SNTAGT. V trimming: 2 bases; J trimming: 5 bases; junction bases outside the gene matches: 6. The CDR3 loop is CASSDTGAGNNEQFF. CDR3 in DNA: TGTGCCAGCAGTGACACAGGAGCGGGGAACAATGAGCAGTTCTTC.

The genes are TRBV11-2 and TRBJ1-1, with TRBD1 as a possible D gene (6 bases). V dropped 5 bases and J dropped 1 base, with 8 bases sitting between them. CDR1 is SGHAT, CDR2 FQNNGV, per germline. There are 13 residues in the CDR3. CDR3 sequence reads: CASSRQENTEAFF. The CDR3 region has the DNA TGTGCCAGCAGCCGACAGGAGAACACTGAAGCTTTCTTT.

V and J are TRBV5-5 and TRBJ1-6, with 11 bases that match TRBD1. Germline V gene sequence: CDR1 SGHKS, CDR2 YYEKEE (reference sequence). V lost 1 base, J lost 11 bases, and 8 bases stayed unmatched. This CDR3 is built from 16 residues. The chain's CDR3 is CASSLFRTGGATPLHF. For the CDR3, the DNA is TGTGCCAGCAGCTTGTTCAGGACAGGGGGCGCGACACCCCTCCACTTT.